This T cell receptor (beta chain) derives from a study of cytomegalovirus exposure and HLA in healthy donors. General observations from the study: Rare TCR sequences predominated, though certain public TCRs were found in many donors. The study recorded 150 to 200 TCR beta chains that were cytomegalovirus-associated.

A single count supports this clone. The antigen remains undetermined. Trimming removed 1 base from V and 0 bases from J, with 7 bases in between. CDR3 length: 15 amino acids. Germline assignment: CDR1 SGHRS and CDR2 YFSETQ. Sequencing was performed with immunoSEQ multiplex PCR; in TCRdb, only in-frame clones are kept and a portion is missing. The sample consists of approximately 120,000 clones, roughly 95% of them appearing once. Sequenced: PBMCs. This chain uses TRBV5-1 with TRBJ2-2; no clear D gene. This receptor was obtained from a man between 18 and 35 years old in good health and CMV-seronegative. The CDR3 coding sequence is TGCGCCAGCAGCTTGCCGAGCCCGAACACCGGGGAGCTGTTTTTT. The encoded protein is CASSLPSPNTGELFF.